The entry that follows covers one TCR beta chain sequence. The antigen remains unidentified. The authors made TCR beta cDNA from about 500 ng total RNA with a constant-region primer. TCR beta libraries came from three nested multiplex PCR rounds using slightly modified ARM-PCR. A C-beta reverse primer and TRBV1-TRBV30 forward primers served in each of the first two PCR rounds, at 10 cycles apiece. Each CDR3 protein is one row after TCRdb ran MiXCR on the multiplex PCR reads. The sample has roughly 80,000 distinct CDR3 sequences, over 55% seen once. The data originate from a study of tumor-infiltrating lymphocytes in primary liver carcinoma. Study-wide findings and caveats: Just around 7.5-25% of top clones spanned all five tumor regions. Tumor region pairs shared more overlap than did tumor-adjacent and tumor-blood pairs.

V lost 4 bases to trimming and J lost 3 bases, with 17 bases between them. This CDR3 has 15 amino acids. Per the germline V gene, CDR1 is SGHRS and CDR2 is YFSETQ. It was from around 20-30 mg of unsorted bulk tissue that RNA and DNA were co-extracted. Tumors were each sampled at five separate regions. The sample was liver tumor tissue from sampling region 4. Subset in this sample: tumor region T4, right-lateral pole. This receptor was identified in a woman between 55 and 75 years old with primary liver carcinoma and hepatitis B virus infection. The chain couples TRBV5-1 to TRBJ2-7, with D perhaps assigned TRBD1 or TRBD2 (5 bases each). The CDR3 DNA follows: TGCGCCAGCAGCCCCGGGACGATGAGCAACTACGAGCAGTACTTC. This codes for CASSPGTMSNYEQYF.